The rows below give T cell receptor beta chains drawn from one sample of a study of cytomegalovirus exposure and HLA in healthy donors. TCRdb's table, derived via immunoSEQ multiplex PCR, lists solely in-frame clones and lacks some. The sample lists under 150,000 clones; 79% were seen once. What was sequenced was PBMCs. These receptor sequences come from a man between 18 and 29 years old in good health and CMV-seronegative. Each CDR3 is given with its conserved first and last residue. The D gene is left open where the match is weak. The listing skips clone size in some rows; elsewhere it reads once, few, many or a size class.

j_call d_call clone_size v_call cdr3_aa
NA NA once TRBV5-4 CASSFGGLLSYEQYF
TRBJ2-1 NA NA TRBV9 CASSASSGIRVIF
TRBJ1-5 NA NA TRBV30 CAWSLRGGVYQPQHF
TRBJ2-2 NA few TRBV5-6 CASSLGDLITGELFF
TRBJ2-1 TRBD1 once TRBV5-1 CASNGQATSDEQFF
TRBJ2-1 NA NA TRBV5-8 CASSVGPDSLRRYNEQFF
TRBJ2-1 NA NA TRBV27 CASIPLSNSYNEQFF
TRBJ1-4 TRBD1 NA TRBV9 CASSVDGTAGEKLFF
TRBJ1-1 TRBD1 NA TRBV10-3 CAISNPTGSEAFF
TRBJ1-3 TRBD1 NA TRBV4-2 CASSPTEDRAFSGNTIYF
TRBJ1-1 NA few TRBV5-1 CASSYSGTEAFF
TRBJ2-1 TRBD1 NA TRBV2 CASSFYDLLGQGALF
TRBJ1-2 NA NA TRBV6-5 CASRDGGQNYGYTF
TRBJ1-1 NA NA TRBV7-2 CASSAEDRPNTEAFF
TRBJ1-5 NA NA TRBV6-6 CASSIQGPGNNQPQHF
TRBJ2-7 TRBD1 few TRBV6-6 CASTRDRDYEQYF
TRBJ1-1 NA NA TRBV4-3 CASSRGLQVGNTEAFF
TRBJ1-5 TRBD1 NA TRBV19 CASSISDRGDQPQHF
TRBJ1-4 NA few TRBV5-6 CASSSSRDLGEKLFF
NA TRBD1 once TRBV2 CASRTGTGGYEQYF
TRBJ1-5 NA once TRBV6-5 CATLWSPNQPQHF
TRBJ1-2 NA NA TRBV27 CASSTRRENYGYTF
TRBJ2-2 NA NA TRBV30 CAWSVGGFANTGELFF
TRBJ1-4 NA NA TRBV4-1 CASSQVITVNEKLFF
TRBJ2-5 NA few TRBV6-5 CASSYLETQYF
TRBJ1-6 TRBD1 NA TRBV12-5 CASGLRTGPNLNSPLHF
TRBJ2-7 NA NA TRBV5-4 CASALGPSYEQYF
TRBJ1-1 NA few TRBV7-2 CASSQPGTEAFF
TRBJ1-1 TRBD1 NA TRBV29-1 CSVQGQGPEAFF
TRBJ2-1 TRBD2 NA TRBV27 CASSLAPRYEQFF
TRBJ2-5 NA few TRBV2 CASRRAVSELETQYF
TRBJ2-1 TRBD2 NA TRBV7-9 CASSSPQAGGRNEQFF
TRBJ2-5 TRBD1 NA TRBV29-1 CSPRDSQETQYF
TRBJ1-3 NA NA TRBV5-1 CASSLLPGNGNTIYF
TRBJ2-3 NA NA TRBV6-1 CAIRRDTTTDTQYF
TRBJ1-1 NA NA TRBV4-3 CASSHSGGLNTEAFF
TRBJ1-3 TRBD1 NA TRBV30 CAWSVTGQVSGNTIYF
NA TRBD1 NA TRBV4-1 CASSQGDRGAYEQYF
TRBJ1-2 TRBD1 NA TRBV7-2 CASSSRQGSNYGYTF
TRBJ1-6 TRBD1 NA TRBV5-1 CASSLEGQDSPLHF
TRBJ1-5 NA NA TRBV10-3 CAISESSGIGPNQPQHF
TRBJ2-1 TRBD2 NA TRBV5-1 CASSLDLSGGLSSYNEQFF
TRBJ1-5 NA NA TRBV11-2 CASSLDRAQPQHF
NA NA NA TRBV11-2 CASSPWEGTWSYEQYF
TRBJ1-1 NA NA TRBV5-1 CASSYRVNTEAFF
TRBJ2-3 NA NA TRBV9 CASSVELSFTDTQYF
TRBJ1-2 TRBD1 NA TRBV27 CASKPGQGYGYTF
TRBJ1-2 NA once TRBV30 CAWIMARGYGYTF
TRBJ1-2 NA NA TRBV29-1 CSVVRDSNYGYTF
TRBJ2-5 NA NA TRBV7-9 CASSPAGFQETQYF
TRBJ1-2 NA few TRBV5-4 CASSLGTGTYGYTF
TRBJ2-5 TRBD1 NA TRBV6-5 CASNLGQGGETQYF
TRBJ2-7 NA NA TRBV30 CAWSVELPYEQYF
TRBJ1-1 NA many TRBV29-1 CSVDPHGGRTEAFF
TRBJ1-6 NA NA TRBV7-7 CASSLVRQINSPLHF
TRBJ1-2 NA few TRBV7-9 CASSLGGSYGYTF
TRBJ2-1 TRBD1 NA TRBV2 CAIPDRGRHNEQFF
TRBJ1-2 NA NA TRBV5-5 CASSLALGQLLIANYGYTF
TRBJ2-5 NA NA TRBV13 CASSLAGAETQYF
NA TRBD1 NA TRBV10-1 CASSESKGGQGGYEQYF